This T cell receptor (beta chain) was identified in a study of blood T cell repertoires in COVID-19. Those enrolled, adults aged roughly 18 to 90 years, came from about two dozen US areas. Cohorts were assigned according to the clinical history that participants reported. Symptom resolution, clearance, or two negative PCRs marked the recovered donors of Cohort 3. Authors' processing steps: Estimation of nucleated cell counts relied on the amplification of reference gene primers. Some clones are missing from TCRdb's copy, which holds only in-frame ones; the method was immunoSEQ multiplex PCR. V and J calls and clone size come straight from that table; D and trimming were deduced from the DNA. The table records some 400,000 clones, more than 80% of them present only once. This CDR3 is 15 amino acids long. Germline V gene lookup returns CDR1 SGHRS and CDR2 YFSETQ. V lost 0 bases and J 5 bases, leaving 13 bases between the germline ends.

The rearrangement uses TRBV5-1 and TRBJ2-3; the D is unclear. This receptor was identified in a man aged 30-40 years who had recovered from COVID-19. Material for sequencing was PBMCs or T cells enriched from blood (not recorded which). DNA for the CDR3: TGCGCCAGCAGCTTGGCCGTACAGATCGGAGATACGCAGTATTTT. Translated: CASSLAVQIGDTQYF.